This T cell receptor beta chain originates from a study of T cells after yellow fever vaccination. General study results and limits: Few clonotypes appeared in both CD4 and CD8 compartments. Most clones from primary vaccination resurfaced after the booster (under 97% CD4, around 90% CD8).

They built TCR cDNA with 5'RACE template switching, a step that put in a universal primer site and UMIs. TCRdb ran MiXCR on the 5' RACE reads and lists one entry per CDR3 protein. This table has 300,000 or so distinct CDR3 sequences, 3% to 4.5% appearing once. The CDR3 has 12 residues. The ends lost 4 bases at V and 8 bases at J; junction bases unmatched: 2. Germline CDR1 is SGDLS and CDR2 is YYNGEE. This clonotype was detected ten times or more. The antigen is undetermined. The chain employs TRBV9 and TRBJ2-1; 8 bases agree with TRBD1. This clonotype was sampled from a man younger than 35 who received the YFV17D yellow fever vaccine. The source was PBMCs, collected 5 days after the yellow fever booster vaccination. This CDR3 reads CASSSQGDEQFF. Here the CDR3 DNA reads TGTGCCAGCAGCTCACAGGGGGATGAGCAGTTCTTC.